Listed below are T cell receptor beta chains from one sample, sequenced in a study of blood T cell repertoires in COVID-19. Sequencing was performed with immunoSEQ multiplex PCR; in TCRdb, only in-frame clones are kept and a portion is missing. The sample consists of hundreds of thousands of clones, approximately 84% of them appearing once. Sample: peripheral blood. These receptors all stem from a woman in her twenties or thirties who had recovered from COVID-19. Both conserved end residues are part of each CDR3. D genes are given only for firm matches. Part of the rows lack a size; the others show once, few, many or a class for expanded clones.

.	TRBV7-9	.	TRBJ1-2	TGTGCCAGCTGCCCCGAGTGGGGCCAGGGCTACACCTTC	CASCPEWGQGYTF
TRBD1	TRBV27	.	TRBJ2-7	TGTGCCAGCAGTATGGGGACAGGGGGCTACGAGCAGTACTTC	CASSMGTGGYEQYF
.	TRBV27	.	TRBJ2-3	TGTGCCAGCAGTTCGAGTACAGGAGTAGATACGCAGTATTTT	CASSSSTGVDTQYF
TRBD1	TRBV6-5	.	TRBJ2-7	TGTGCCAGCAGTCGCCAGGGGGACTACGAGCAGTACTTC	CASSRQGDYEQYF
TRBD2	TRBV7-2	few	TRBJ2-3	TGTGCCAGCAGCTTCACTAGCGGGGGGGGTAAGACAGATACGCAGTATTTT	CASSFTSGGGKTDTQYF
.	TRBV7-2	.	TRBJ1-5	TGTGCCAGCGGTTGGGGAGGTAGCAATCAGCCCCAGCATTTT	CASGWGGSNQPQHF
.	TRBV27	once	TRBJ2-3	TGTGCCAGCAGCCCCCGCCTAGGTACGCAGTATTTT	CASSPRLGTQYF
.	TRBV5-4	once	TRBJ2-7	TGTGCCAGCAGCTTGCAGGGAACAGTACGCGAGCAGTACTTC	CASSLQGTVREQYF
.	TRBV7-9	.	TRBJ2-1	TGTGCCAGCAGCTTGGCTAGCCTATGGTTCTTC	CASSLASLWFF
.	TRBV19	.	TRBJ2-7	TGTGCCAGTAGTAGCCCCGGACAGTCCTACGAGCAGTACTTC	CASSSPGQSYEQYF
TRBD1	TRBV12-3/TRBV12-4	.	TRBJ1-6	TGTGCCAGCAGTATTACAGGGGACTCACCCCTCCACTTT	CASSITGDSPLHF
TRBD2	TRBV5-1	.	TRBJ2-1	TGCGCCAGCAGCACCTCTAGCGGGAGCTCCTACAATGAGCAGTTCTTC	CASSTSSGSSYNEQFF
.	TRBV6-5	.	TRBJ2-6	TGTGCCAGCTTTGAGTCTGGGGCCAACGTCCTGACTTTC	CASFESGANVLTF
TRBD2	TRBV9	.	TRBJ2-7	TGTGCCAGCAGCCGACTAGCGGGAGTACCCTACGAGCAGTACTTC	CASSRLAGVPYEQYF
.	TRBV5-6	.	TRBJ2-1	TGTGCCAGTAGCCTGGGAGAAACTGAGCAGTTCTTC	CASSLGETEQFF
TRBD2	TRBV5-1	.	TRBJ2-1	TGCGCCAGCAGCTGGGGGACTAGCGGGGGGAATGAGCAGTTCTTC	CASSWGTSGGNEQFF
.	TRBV27	.	TRBJ1-1	TGTGCCAGCAGTTTATCCCCCGGGGGAAGAGCTTTCTTT	CASSLSPGGRAFF
.	TRBV15	.	TRBJ2-2	TGTGCCACCAGCAGAGGGGGACACAACACCGGGGAGCTGTTTTTT	CATSRGGHNTGELFF
.	TRBV30	.	TRBJ2-5	TGTGCCTGGGGAGTCAGGCCAGAGACCCAGTACTTC	CAWGVRPETQYF
TRBD2	TRBV15	.	TRBJ2-3	TGTGCCACCAGCAGAGATGAACTAGCGGGGGAGTATTTT	CATSRDELAGEYF
TRBD2	TRBV11-2	.	TRBJ2-3	TGTGCCAGCAGCTTAGATCGGTTGACGGGAGGGAAGGTCGCGCAGTATTTT	CASSLDRLTGGKVAQYF
.	TRBV5-6	.	TRBJ2-7	TGTGCCAGCAGCTTGGTTGGCACAGGAACCTACGAGCAGTACTTC	CASSLVGTGTYEQYF
TRBD1	TRBV2	.	TRBJ2-6	TGTGCCAGCAGAGGGACAGCTAGCTCTGGGGCCAACGTCCTGACTTTC	CASRGTASSGANVLTF
.	TRBV4-1	few	TRBJ2-5	TGCGCCAGCAGCCAAGTAAAAGGGGAAGGGGAGACCCAGTACTTC	CASSQVKGEGETQYF
TRBD2	TRBV27	.	TRBJ2-3	TGTGCCAGCGCTGGGACTAGCGGGACCACGCAGTATTTT	CASAGTSGTTQYF
TRBD1	TRBV2	.	TRBJ1-4	TGTGCCAGCCGAAGACAGGGGCAGGCTAATGAAAAACTGTTTTTT	CASRRQGQANEKLFF
TRBD2	TRBV7-2	.	TRBJ2-3	TGTGCCAGCAGCTACCGGGAGGCGGATACGCAGTATTTT	CASSYREADTQYF
.	TRBV2	.	TRBJ2-5	TGTGCCAGCGCTACCCAAGAGACCCAGTACTTC	CASATQETQYF
.	TRBV21-1	.	TRBJ1-4	TGTGCCAGCAGCAAACCGGGTGGTAATGAAAAACTGTTTTTT	CASSKPGGNEKLFF
.	TRBV19	once	TRBJ1-1	TGTGCCAGTAGTATAGGGGCTCTGAACACTGAAGCTTTCTTT	CASSIGALNTEAFF
TRBD2	TRBV6-4	.	TRBJ2-2	TGTGCCAGCAGTGACTCGAGGTCGGGGAGGGCGAACACCGGGGAGCTGTTTTTT	CASSDSRSGRANTGELFF
.	TRBV12-5	.	TRBJ2-3	TGTGCTAGTGGTTCCCGGCGGGGCACAGATACGCAGTATTTT	CASGSRRGTDTQYF
.	TRBV24-1	.	TRBJ2-3	TGTGCCACCAGTGGTGGGGGCGCAGATACGCAGTATTTT	CATSGGGADTQYF
.	TRBV6-5	once	TRBJ2-3	TGTGCCAGCACTTCCCAAGGGGCAAGCACAGATACGCAGTATTTT	CASTSQGASTDTQYF
.	TRBV9	.	TRBJ2-7	TGTGCCAGCAGCGTAGGACAGGAGGTCTCCTACGAGCAGTACTTC	CASSVGQEVSYEQYF
.	TRBV7-9	.	TRBJ2-2	TGTGCCAGCAGCACCTCAGGGTCGAGCACCGGGGAGCTGTTTTTT	CASSTSGSSTGELFF
.	TRBV6-5	.	TRBJ2-1	TGTGCCAGCAGCCGACTTATCTCCTACAATGAGCAGTTCTTC	CASSRLISYNEQFF
TRBD2	TRBV15	.	TRBJ2-1	TGTGCCAGCAGGACTAGCGGGAGTGCCGGTGAGCAGTTCTTC	CASRTSGSAGEQFF
TRBD2	TRBV27	.	TRBJ2-4	TGTGCCAGCAGACCCTTCCCGGGACTAGCGGGGGTGGACATTCAGTACTTC	CASRPFPGLAGVDIQYF
.	TRBV6-5	.	TRBJ1-1	TGTGCCAGCACGCGAGGGCCGGGCACTGAAGCTTTCTTT	CASTRGPGTEAFF
TRBD2	TRBV2	.	TRBJ2-1	TGTGCCAGCAGTTACGGGACTAGCAATGAGCAGTTCTTC	CASSYGTSNEQFF
TRBD1	TRBV15	.	TRBJ2-7	TGTGCCACCAGCAGGCCCGGGGACAGGGGGCAATACGAGCAGTACTTC	CATSRPGDRGQYEQYF
TRBD2	TRBV4-1	.	TRBJ2-1	TGCGCCAGCAGCCGCATAGCGGGGGGGCCTTACAATGAGCAGTTCTTC	CASSRIAGGPYNEQFF
.	TRBV15	.	TRBJ2-4	TGTGCCACCAGCACCTCTGGGGTATCAGGGGACATTCAGTACTTC	CATSTSGVSGDIQYF
.	TRBV5-4	.	TRBJ2-3	TGTGCCAGCAGCTTGGCTGGCGCGGGGGCGACGGATAGCACAGATACGCAGTATTTT	CASSLAGAGATDSTDTQYF
.	TRBV5-6	.	TRBJ1-2	TGTGCCAGCAGCTTGGAGGGCAGGGCTTATGGCTACACCTTC	CASSLEGRAYGYTF
TRBD1	TRBV10-3	.	TRBJ1-2	TGTGCCATCAGATCTCAGGGGGTCCGCCTCGGAGCTAACTATGGCTACACCTTC	CAIRSQGVRLGANYGYTF
TRBD1	TRBV6-2/TRBV6-3	.	TRBJ1-4	TGTGCCAGCAGTTGGGGTTTGACAGGGGGGAGGGAAAAACTGTTTTTT	CASSWGLTGGREKLFF
TRBD2	TRBV13	.	TRBJ2-7	TGTGCCAGCAGCTTCGGACTAGCGGGGGACGAGCAGTACTTC	CASSFGLAGDEQYF
TRBD1	TRBV5-1	once	TRBJ1-1	TGCGCCAGCAGCTTAGGGACAGGAAGCACTGAAGCTTTCTTT	CASSLGTGSTEAFF
.	TRBV6-6	.	TRBJ2-5	TGTGCCAGCAGACCCGGGGGCCAAGAGACCCAGTACTTC	CASRPGGQETQYF
.	TRBV6-5	.	TRBJ2-6	TGTGCCAGCAGTTACGACACAGGGACCGGGGCCAACGTCCTGACTTTC	CASSYDTGTGANVLTF